The rows below give T cell receptor beta chains drawn from one sample of a study of shared clonotypes between healthy human individuals. Using immunoSEQ multiplex PCR, the repertoire was profiled, and TCRdb retains in-frame clones only, with some absent. This sample carries a few million clones, 85% to 95% of them seen once, and the ten largest clones take around 0.14%. The sample comprised naive CD4+ T cells sorted from blood. All receptors come from a young man in good health. Both conserved end residues are part of each CDR3. Fields, in order: V gene, D gene, clone size, J gene, CDR3 protein, CDR3 DNA. The D gene is left open where the match is weak. Clone size, where shown, is once, few, many, or a class for clones that have expanded.

V gene: TRBV30
D gene: .
clone size: once
J gene: TRBJ1-3
CDR3 protein: CAGRNTGNTIYF
CDR3 DNA: TGTGCCGGACGGAACACTGGAAACACCATATATTTT

V gene: TRBV19
D gene: TRBD2
clone size: .
J gene: TRBJ2-7
CDR3 protein: CASSAGLAGNEQYF
CDR3 DNA: TGTGCCAGTAGTGCGGGACTAGCGGGAAACGAGCAGTACTTC

V gene: TRBV27
D gene: .
clone size: .
J gene: TRBJ2-2
CDR3 protein: CASSLSTGSTGELFF
CDR3 DNA: TGTGCCAGCAGTTTAAGCACAGGGAGCACCGGGGAGCTGTTTTTT

V gene: TRBV28
D gene: .
clone size: .
J gene: TRBJ1-5
CDR3 protein: CASNSPAGNQPQHF
CDR3 DNA: TGTGCCAGCAATTCCCCGGCCGGGAATCAGCCCCAGCATTTT

V gene: TRBV5-4
D gene: TRBD1
clone size: once
J gene: TRBJ2-2
CDR3 protein: CASSLDRGTNGGELFF
CDR3 DNA: TGTGCCAGCAGCTTGGACAGGGGAACAAATGGCGGGGAGCTGTTTTTT

V gene: TRBV10-2
D gene: .
clone size: .
J gene: TRBJ1-2
CDR3 protein: CASSDPSGRSYGYTF
CDR3 DNA: TGCGCCAGCAGTGACCCCAGCGGACGGTCCTATGGCTACACCTTC

V gene: TRBV6-1
D gene: .
clone size: .
J gene: TRBJ2-5
CDR3 protein: CASSGMRFEETQYF
CDR3 DNA: TGTGCCAGCAGTGGTATGAGGTTTGAAGAGACCCAGTACTTC

V gene: TRBV15
D gene: .
clone size: .
J gene: TRBJ2-5
CDR3 protein: CATSREGNQETQYF
CDR3 DNA: TGTGCCACCAGCAGAGAGGGCAACCAAGAGACCCAGTACTTC

V gene: TRBV10-3
D gene: TRBD2
clone size: .
J gene: TRBJ2-3
CDR3 protein: CAGAGGVTDTQYF
CDR3 DNA: TGTGCCGGAGCGGGGGGAGTCACAGATACGCAGTATTTT

V gene: TRBV4-1
D gene: TRBD2
clone size: .
J gene: TRBJ2-2
CDR3 protein: CASSRTSGGAAGELFF
CDR3 DNA: TGCGCCAGCAGCCGGACTAGCGGGGGGGCCGCCGGGGAGCTGTTTTTT

V gene: TRBV27
D gene: TRBD2
clone size: .
J gene: TRBJ2-2
CDR3 protein: CASSPRLAGTGELFF
CDR3 DNA: TGTGCCAGCAGTCCGCGACTAGCAGGCACCGGGGAGCTGTTTTTT

V gene: TRBV6-6
D gene: .
clone size: .
J gene: TRBJ2-7
CDR3 protein: CASSYRQGPNEQYF
CDR3 DNA: TGTGCCAGCAGTTATCGGCAGGGGCCCAACGAGCAGTACTTC